One T cell receptor (beta chain) is described in this entry. Its antigen remains unknown. The data were taken from a study of T cells in Graves' hyperthyroidism and ophthalmopathy. Overall study findings and caveats: Before onset, ophthalmopathy was predicted by the model a median approximately 6.5 months earlier. Blood shared most expanded thyroid clonotypes above 0.001.

Amplification of TCR beta CDR3 regions used RNA as the template. The HTBI primer set served for first-round RT-PCR of the TCR CDR3. TCRdb reprocessed the multiplex PCR reads via MiXCR and lists one record per CDR3 protein. The sample has about 500,000 distinct CDR3 sequences, over 45% seen once. The CDR3 has 13 amino acids. J gave up 11 bases and V 6 bases, and 10 bases lay outside the gene matches. Germline assignment: CDR1 ENHRY and CDR2 SYGVKD. Exclusions: uncontrolled infection, other autoimmune disease, pregnancy, lactation. What was sequenced was peripheral blood or thyroid tissue (not recorded which). This receptor was obtained from an adult woman with Graves' disease, either hyperthyroidism or ophthalmopathy (not recorded which). This chain uses TRBV10-3 with TRBJ1-5, with 7 bases that match TRBD1. CDR3 in amino acids: CAISGTDVETQHF. The CDR3 DNA follows: TGTGCCATCAGCGGGACAGACGTGGAGACCCAGCATTTT.